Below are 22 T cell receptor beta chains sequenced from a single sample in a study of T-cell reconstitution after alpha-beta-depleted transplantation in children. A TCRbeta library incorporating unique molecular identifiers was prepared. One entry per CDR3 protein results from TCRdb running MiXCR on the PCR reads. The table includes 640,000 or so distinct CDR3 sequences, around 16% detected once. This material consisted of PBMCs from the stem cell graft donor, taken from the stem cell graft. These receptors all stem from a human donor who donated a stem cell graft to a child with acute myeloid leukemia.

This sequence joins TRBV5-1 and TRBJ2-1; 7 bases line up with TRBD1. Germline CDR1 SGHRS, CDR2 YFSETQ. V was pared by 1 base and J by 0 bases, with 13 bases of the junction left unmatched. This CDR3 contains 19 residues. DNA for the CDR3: TGCGCCAGCAGCTTGCTCACTACCCGGACAGGAAGCTCCTACAATGAGCAGTTCTTC. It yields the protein CASSLLTTRTGSSYNEQFF. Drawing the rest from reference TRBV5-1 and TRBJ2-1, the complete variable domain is KAGVTQTPRYLIKTRGQQVTLSCSPISGHRSVSWYQQTPGQGLQFLFEYFSETQRNKGNFPGRFSGRQFSNSRSEMNVSTLELGDSALYLCASSLLTTRTGSSYNEQFFGPGTRLTVL.

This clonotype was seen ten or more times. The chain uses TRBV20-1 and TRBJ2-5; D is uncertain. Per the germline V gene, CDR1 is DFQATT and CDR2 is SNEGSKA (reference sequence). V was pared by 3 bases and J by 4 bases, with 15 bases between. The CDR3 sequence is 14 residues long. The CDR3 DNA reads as TGCAGTGCTAGCCCCCGGGTTGTTCGAGAGACCCAGTACTTC. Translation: CSASPRVVRETQYF.

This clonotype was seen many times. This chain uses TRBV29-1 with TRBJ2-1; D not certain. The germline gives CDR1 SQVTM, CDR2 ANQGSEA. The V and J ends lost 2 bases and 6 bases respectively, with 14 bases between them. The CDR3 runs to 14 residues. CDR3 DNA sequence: TGCAGCGTTGAATCTCGCACATCTTTCAATGAGCAGTTCTTC. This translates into CSVESRTSFNEQFF.

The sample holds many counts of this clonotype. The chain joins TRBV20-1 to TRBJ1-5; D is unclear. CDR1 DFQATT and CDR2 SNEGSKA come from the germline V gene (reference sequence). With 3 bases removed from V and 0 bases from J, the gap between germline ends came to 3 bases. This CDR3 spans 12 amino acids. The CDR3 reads CSASHSNQPQHF. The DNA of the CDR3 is TGCAGTGCTAGTCATAGCAATCAGCCCCAGCATTTT.

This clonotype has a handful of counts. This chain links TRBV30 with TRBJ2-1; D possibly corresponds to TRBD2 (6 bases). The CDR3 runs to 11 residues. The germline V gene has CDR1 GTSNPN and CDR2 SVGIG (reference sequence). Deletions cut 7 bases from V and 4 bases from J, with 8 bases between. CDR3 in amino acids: CASDYYNEQFF. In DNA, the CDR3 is TGTGCCTCGGACTATTACAATGAGCAGTTCTTC.

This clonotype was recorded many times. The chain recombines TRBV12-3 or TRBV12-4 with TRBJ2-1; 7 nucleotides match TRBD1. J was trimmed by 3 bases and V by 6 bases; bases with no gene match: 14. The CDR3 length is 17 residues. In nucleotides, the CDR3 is TGTGCCAGCAGCACAACCCTGGGACAGACGCTCTACAATGAGCAGTTCTTC. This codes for CASSTTLGQTLYNEQFF.

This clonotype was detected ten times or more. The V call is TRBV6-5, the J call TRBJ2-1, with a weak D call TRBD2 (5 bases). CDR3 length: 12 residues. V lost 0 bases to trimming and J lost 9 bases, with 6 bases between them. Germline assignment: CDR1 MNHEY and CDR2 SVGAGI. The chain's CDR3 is CASSYSGIEQFF. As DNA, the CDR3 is TGTGCCAGCAGTTACTCCGGGATTGAGCAGTTCTTC.

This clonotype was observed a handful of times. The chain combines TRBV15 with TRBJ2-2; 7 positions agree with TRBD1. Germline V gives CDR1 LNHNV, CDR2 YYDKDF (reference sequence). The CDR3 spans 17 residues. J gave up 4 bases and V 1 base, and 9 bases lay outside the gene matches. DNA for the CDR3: TGTGCCACCAGCAGAGGGTACTCGACAGGGACCACCGGGGAGCTGTTTTTT. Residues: CATSRGYSTGTTGELFF. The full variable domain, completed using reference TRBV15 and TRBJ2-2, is DAMVIQNPRYQVTQFGKPVTLSCSQTLNHNVMYWYQQKSSQAPKLLFHYYDKDFNNEADTPDNFQSRRPNTSFCFLDIRSPGLGDTAMYLCATSRGYSTGTTGELFFGEGSRLTVL.

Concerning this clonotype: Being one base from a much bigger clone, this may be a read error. In nucleotides, the CDR3 is TGTGCCAGCAGCTTATCCGGGACAGGCCTCTATGGCTACACCTTC. Protein sequence: CASSLSGTGLYGYTF. This chain uses TRBV7-2 with TRBJ1-2; 8 nucleotides line up with TRBD1. Germline-derived CDR1 and CDR2 are SGHTA and FQGNSA. The junction had 6 bases not matched to a gene; V was cut back by 2 bases and J by 4 bases. The CDR3 sequence is 15 residues long.

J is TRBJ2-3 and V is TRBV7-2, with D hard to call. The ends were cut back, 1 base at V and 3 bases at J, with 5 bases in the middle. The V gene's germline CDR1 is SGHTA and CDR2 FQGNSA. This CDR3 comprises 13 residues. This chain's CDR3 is CASSLEITDTQYF. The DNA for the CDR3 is TGTGCCAGCAGCTTAGAAATTACAGATACGCAGTATTTT.

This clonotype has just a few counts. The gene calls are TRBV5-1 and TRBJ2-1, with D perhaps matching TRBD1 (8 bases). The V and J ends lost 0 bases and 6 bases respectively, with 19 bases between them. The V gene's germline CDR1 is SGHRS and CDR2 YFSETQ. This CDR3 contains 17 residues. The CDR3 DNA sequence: TGCGCCAGCAGCTTGGCCGTTGGGACAGGCGGGGGCAATGAGCAGTTCTTC. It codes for CASSLAVGTGGGNEQFF.

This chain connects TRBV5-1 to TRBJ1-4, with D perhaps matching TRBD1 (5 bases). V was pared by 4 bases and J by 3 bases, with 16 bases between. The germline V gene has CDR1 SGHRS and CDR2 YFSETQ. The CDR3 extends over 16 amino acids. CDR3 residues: CASSRTRAGANEKLFF. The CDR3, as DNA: TGCGCCAGCAGCCGAACCCGAGCGGGGGCTAATGAAAAACTGTTTTTT.

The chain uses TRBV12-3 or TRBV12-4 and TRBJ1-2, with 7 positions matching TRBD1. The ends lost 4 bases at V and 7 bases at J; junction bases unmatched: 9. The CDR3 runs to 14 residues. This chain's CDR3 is CASSWTDRAGGYTF. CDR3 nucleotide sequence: TGTGCCAGCAGTTGGACTGACAGGGCAGGTGGCTACACCTTC.

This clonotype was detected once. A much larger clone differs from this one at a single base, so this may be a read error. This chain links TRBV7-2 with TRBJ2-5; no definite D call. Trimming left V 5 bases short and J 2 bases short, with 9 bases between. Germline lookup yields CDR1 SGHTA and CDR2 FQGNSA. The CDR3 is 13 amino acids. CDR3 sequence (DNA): TGTGCCAGCAGCCGGGCCTCTCAAGAGACCCAGTACTTC. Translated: CASSRASQETQYF.

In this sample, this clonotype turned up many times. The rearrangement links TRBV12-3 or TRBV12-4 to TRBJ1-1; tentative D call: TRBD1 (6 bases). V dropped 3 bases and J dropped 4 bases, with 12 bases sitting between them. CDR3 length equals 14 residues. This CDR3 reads CASSLGALGTEAFF. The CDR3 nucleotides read TGTGCCAGCAGTTTGGGGGCTCTGGGCACTGAAGCTTTCTTT.

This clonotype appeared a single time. The CDR3 region has the DNA TGTGCCAGCAGTTATGATCAGGGGGCGATTACTGAAGCTTTCTTT. This encodes CASSYDQGAITEAFF. This chain connects TRBV6-2 or TRBV6-3 to TRBJ1-1, with 8 bases identical to TRBD1. The ends lost 3 bases at V and 5 bases at J; junction bases unmatched: 8. In germline, CDR1 is MNHEY, CDR2 SVGEGT. The CDR3 extends over 15 amino acids.

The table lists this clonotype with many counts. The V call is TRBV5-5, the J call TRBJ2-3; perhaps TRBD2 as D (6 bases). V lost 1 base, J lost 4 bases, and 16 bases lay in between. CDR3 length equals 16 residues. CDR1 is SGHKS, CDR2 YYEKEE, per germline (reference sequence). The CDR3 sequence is CASSLRMEGRADTQYF. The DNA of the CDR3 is TGTGCCAGCAGCTTGAGGATGGAGGGTCGGGCAGATACGCAGTATTTT.

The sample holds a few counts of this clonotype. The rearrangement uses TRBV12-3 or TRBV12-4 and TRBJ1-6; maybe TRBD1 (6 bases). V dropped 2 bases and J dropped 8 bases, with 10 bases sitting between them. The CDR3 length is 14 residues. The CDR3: CASSLTGPDSPLHF. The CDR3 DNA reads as TGTGCCAGCAGTTTAACAGGGCCAGATTCACCCCTCCACTTT.

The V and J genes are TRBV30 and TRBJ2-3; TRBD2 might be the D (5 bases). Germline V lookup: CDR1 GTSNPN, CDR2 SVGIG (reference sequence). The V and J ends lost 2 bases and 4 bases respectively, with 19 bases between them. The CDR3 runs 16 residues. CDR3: CAWSWMPGMDADTQYF. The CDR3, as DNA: TGTGCCTGGAGTTGGATGCCGGGGATGGATGCAGATACGCAGTATTTT. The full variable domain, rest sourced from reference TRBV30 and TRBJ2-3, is SQTIHQWPATLVQPVGSPLSLECTVEGTSNPNLYWYRQAAGRGLQLLFYSVGIGQISSEVPQNLSASRPQDRQFILSSKKLLLSDSGFYLCAWSWMPGMDADTQYFGPGTRLTVL.

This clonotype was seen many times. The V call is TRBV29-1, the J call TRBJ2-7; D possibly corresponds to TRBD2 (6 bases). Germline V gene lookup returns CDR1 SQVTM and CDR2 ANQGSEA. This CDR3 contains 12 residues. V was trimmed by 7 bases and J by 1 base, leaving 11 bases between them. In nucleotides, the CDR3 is TGCAGCGCCAGGAGGGAGTCCTACGAGCAGTACTTC. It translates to CSARRESYEQYF.

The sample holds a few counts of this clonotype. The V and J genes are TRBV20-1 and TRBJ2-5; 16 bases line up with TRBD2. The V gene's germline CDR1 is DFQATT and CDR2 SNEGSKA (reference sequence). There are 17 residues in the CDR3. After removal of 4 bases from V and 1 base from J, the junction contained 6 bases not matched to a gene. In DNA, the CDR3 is TGCAGTGCTACCCAAGGGACTAGCGGGGGGGCCCAAGAGACCCAGTACTTC. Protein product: CSATQGTSGGAQETQYF.

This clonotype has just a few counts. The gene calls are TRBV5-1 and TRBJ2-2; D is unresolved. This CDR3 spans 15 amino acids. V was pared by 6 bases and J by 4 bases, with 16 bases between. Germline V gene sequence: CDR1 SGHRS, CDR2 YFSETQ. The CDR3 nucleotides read TGCGCCAGCATCCTATTCCCGGCGGTCACCGGGGAGCTGTTTTTT. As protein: CASILFPAVTGELFF.